This paragraph covers one TCR beta chain sequence. The target antigen is unknown. These data are taken from a study of graft-versus-host responses after intestinal transplantation. At the level of the study: All recipients got anti-thymocyte globulin induction, then tacrolimus and steroids for approximately three years. The study's findings and limits: Allograft clonal ratios (graft-versus-host to host-versus-graft) were high in patients who had graft-donor T cell macrochimerism.

Only in-frame clones appear in the TCRdb table, and some are missing; sequencing was by immunoSEQ multiplex PCR. This table holds about 50,000 clones, around nine tenths found once. Trimming stripped 5 bases from V and 5 bases from J, with 15 bases between. The germline CDR1 and CDR2 sequences are SGHAT and FQNNGV. This CDR3 is 15 amino acids long. The chain links TRBV11-2 to TRBJ2-2, with unresolved D. The source of this sequence is a human donor who was the organ donor for an intestinal transplant. The sequencing used unstimulated CD4+ T cells sorted from spleen or lymph node cells, collected before transplant. The CDR3 DNA reads TGTGCCAGCAGCCCTCACGCTTTTTTAACCGGGGAGCTGTTTTTT. Its protein is CASSPHAFLTGELFF.